Sequencing of this T cell receptor beta chain was carried out in a study of blood T cell repertoires in COVID-19. Study-level information: Collection of acute and convalescent COVID-19 samples took place in the United States, Italy and Spain.

V was clipped by 6 bases and J by 5 bases; unmatched bases: 3. The CDR3 totals 12 residues. The germline CDR1 and CDR2 sequences are SEHNR and FQNEAQ (reference sequence). This clone was seen just once. This table comes from immunoSEQ multiplex PCR, and its TCRdb copy is limited to in-frame clones, with some not included. The profile shows about 110,000 clones, roughly four fifths of them singletons. The source is a man in his 70s with active or convalescent COVID-19. Material: peripheral blood. V usage is TRBV7-9 and J usage is TRBJ1-1, with 7 bases fitting TRBD1. The CDR3 DNA sequence: TGTGCCAGCAGTACAGGGGAGACTGAAGCTTTCTTT. Encoded protein: CASSTGETEAFF.